This TCR beta chain was recorded in a study of cytomegalovirus exposure and HLA in healthy donors. Regarding the study as a whole: A later analysis linked a missense variant in DCLRE1C to the trimming of TCR beta V and J genes.

The PCR contained 60 Vbeta and 13 Jbeta primers. Clones were read by immunoSEQ multiplex PCR, and TCRdb kept only the in-frame ones, dropping some. The sample carries fewer than 95,000 clones, about 80% recorded once. Concerning this clone: Its antigen is not identified.

This TCR came from a man aged 25-40 years in good health and CMV-seronegative. The sequenced sample consisted of PBMCs.

The CDR3 DNA is TGTGCCAGCAGTTTGGGGCCGGGAGGAAGAGAGACCCAGTACTTC. It translates to CASSLGPGGRETQYF. The chain is built from TRBV27 and TRBJ2-5; the match to TRBD2 covers 7 bases. V was pared by 3 bases and J by 4 bases, with 8 bases of the junction left unmatched. CDR1 is MNHEY and CDR2 is SMNVEV in the germline V gene (reference sequence). This CDR3 contains 15 residues.